One sample yielded the 21 T cell receptor beta chains listed below, sequenced in a study of blood T cell repertoires in COVID-19. Some clones are missing from TCRdb's copy, which holds only in-frame ones; the method was immunoSEQ multiplex PCR. The sample has some 230,000 clones, roughly four fifths seen once. Sequenced sample: peripheral blood. The receptors were gathered from a woman in her forties or fifties with acute or convalescent COVID-19.

The V and J genes are TRBV9 and TRBJ1-5, with D unclear. V dropped 0 bases and J dropped 3 bases, with 10 bases sitting between them. Germline V gene data show CDR1 as SGDLS and CDR2 as YYNGEE. This CDR3 is 15 amino acids long. CDR3 sequence (DNA): TGTGCCAGCAGCGTAGATCCGGGTCCCAATCAGCCCCAGCATTTT. Residues: CASSVDPGPNQPQHF. The variable domain in full, with the rest retrieved from reference TRBV9 and TRBJ1-5, is DSGVTQTPKHLITATGQRVTLRCSPRSGDLSVYWYQQSLDQGLQFLIQYYNGEERAKGNILERFSAQQFPDLHSELNLSSLELGDSALYFCASSVDPGPNQPQHFGDGTRLSIL.

This clone has only one observation. The CDR3 region has the DNA TGCGCCAGCAGCCAAGACCCCCTGGGGGCCCGCCACTCTGGAAACACCATATATTTT. Translated, it gives CASSQDPLGARHSGNTIYF. The chain couples TRBV4-1 to TRBJ1-3; the D gene is possibly TRBD1 (6 bases). The CDR3 is 19 residues long. CDR1 is MGHRA, CDR2 YSYEKL, per germline. V was cut by 0 bases and J by 0 bases, with 18 bases left in between.

The rearrangement uses TRBV10-3 and TRBJ2-3; 12 bases fit TRBD2. The CDR3 extends over 15 amino acids. Germline trimming cut 4 bases from V and 8 bases from J; bases unmatched to any gene: 7. Germline V gene lookup returns CDR1 ENHRY and CDR2 SYGVKD. CDR3 sequence (DNA): TGTGCCATCAGTGGACTAGCGGGAGAGGTCGGTACGCAGTATTTT. Amino acids: CAISGLAGEVGTQYF.

This rearrangement joins TRBV6-1 to TRBJ1-5; TRBD1 agrees at 7 bases. Trimming cost V 2 bases and J 15 bases; bases outside gene matches: 10. In germline, CDR1 is MNHNS, CDR2 SASEGT. This CDR3 region has 13 residues. The chain's CDR3 is CASSENGQVYMHF. CDR3 coding DNA: TGTGCCAGCAGTGAAAACGGACAGGTTTACATGCATTTT.

This clone was observed a handful of times. The gene calls are TRBV27 and TRBJ2-7; 7 bases are a match to TRBD1. The length of the CDR3 is 15 residues. The germline V gene has CDR1 MNHEY and CDR2 SMNVEV (reference sequence). V dropped 2 bases and J dropped 3; count of bases not matched to a gene: 7. CDR3 bases: TGTGCCAGCAGTTTACAGGGACAGTCAAGCTACGAGCAGTACTTC. Translating gives CASSLQGQSSYEQYF.

The CDR3 sequence: CASWDRRSTTNEKLFF. CDR3 sequence (DNA): TGTGCCAGCTGGGACAGGAGATCCACAACTAATGAAAAACTGTTTTTT. The J gene is TRBJ1-4, the V gene TRBV19, with TRBD1 matching over 8 bases. CDR3 length: 16 amino acids. The V and J ends lost 9 bases and 0 bases, in that order; junction bases with no gene match: 9. From germline, CDR1 is LNHDA and CDR2 SQIVND (reference sequence).

The genes are TRBV5-4 and TRBJ2-3; D is unresolved. With 2 bases removed from V and 0 bases from J, the gap between germline ends came to 13 bases. The CDR3 runs to 16 residues. Germline CDR1 SGHNT, CDR2 YYREEE (reference sequence). As DNA, the CDR3 is TGTGCCAGCAGCTTCGTAGGCGACACAAGCACAGATACGCAGTATTTT. Encoded protein: CASSFVGDTSTDTQYF.

The chain has TRBV28 and TRBJ2-7; 10 bases agree with TRBD1. Germline CDR1 and CDR2: MDHEN and SYDVKM. This CDR3 is 15 amino acids long. V shed 6 bases, J shed 7 bases, and the junction held 12 bases outside the gene matches. CDR3 DNA: TGTGCCAGCAGAGAAACCGGGACAGGGGTTAGGGAGCAGTACTTC. Its protein is CASRETGTGVREQYF.

V gene TRBV28 combines with J gene TRBJ2-5; the D gene is possibly TRBD1 (6 bases). The CDR3 loop spans 16 amino acids. Germline V gene data show CDR1 as MDHEN and CDR2 as SYDVKM. Trimming removed 4 bases from V and 7 bases from J, with 22 bases in between. As DNA, the CDR3 is TGTGCCAGCAGTTCCTTTCTACAGGGACAACTGGGGACCCAGTACTTC. Translating gives CASSSFLQGQLGTQYF.

This clone was counted only a few times. The DNA of the CDR3 is TGCGCCAGCTCCAGACAGGAGGACACTGAAGCTTTCTTT. Its protein is CASSRQEDTEAFF. This chain links TRBV10-1 with TRBJ1-1, with TRBD1 as a possible D gene (6 bases). The length of the CDR3 is 13 residues. CDR1 is WNHNN, CDR2 SYGVQD, per germline (reference sequence). Deletions cut 8 bases from V and 3 bases from J, with 13 bases between.

The chain is built from TRBV18 and TRBJ2-5; the match to TRBD2 covers 8 bases. Germline V gene data show CDR1 as KGHSH and CDR2 as LQKENI. J was trimmed by 3 bases and V by 3 bases; bases with no gene match: 12. CDR3 length: 17 residues. CDR3 sequence: CASSPPGWAGGEETQYF. The CDR3 DNA reads TGTGCCAGCTCACCCCCCGGGTGGGCGGGGGGTGAAGAGACCCAGTACTTC.

The genes are TRBV18 and TRBJ2-7, with TRBD2 as a possible D gene (5 bases). There are 13 residues in the CDR3. V shed 6 bases and J shed 0 bases, with 9 bases lying between them. Germline V gene lookup returns CDR1 KGHSH and CDR2 LQKENI. CDR3 loop: CASSRDYSYEQYF. The CDR3 DNA sequence: TGTGCCAGCTCGAGAGACTACTCCTACGAGCAGTACTTC.

V gene TRBV28 combines with J gene TRBJ2-3; a possible D gene is TRBD1 (6 bases). CDR3 length equals 14 residues. Germline CDR1 MDHEN, CDR2 SYDVKM. V gave up 7 bases and J gave up 2 bases, with 13 bases separating them. DNA for the CDR3: TGTGCCAGCACCAAAGGGGGTACCACAGATACGCAGTATTTT. Encoded protein: CASTKGGTTDTQYF.

The CDR3 is CASSPTDIYGYTF. CDR3 in DNA: TGTGCCAGCAGCCCGACAGATATCTATGGCTACACCTTC. V usage is TRBV6-5 and J usage is TRBJ1-2, with D perhaps TRBD1 (5 bases). The CDR3 runs to 13 residues. The V gene lost 6 bases and the J gene lost 4 bases, with 12 bases spanning the gap. Germline assignment: CDR1 MNHEY and CDR2 SVGAGI.

V and J are TRBV28 and TRBJ1-2, with D tentatively TRBD1 (5 bases). The V end lost 8 bases, the J end lost 6 bases, and 10 bases lay between the germline ends. The CDR3 totals 11 residues. Looked up from germline, CDR1 is MDHEN and CDR2 is SYDVKM. In DNA, the CDR3 is TGTGCCAGCTGGGGGGGAGATGGCTACACCTTC. It is translated as CASWGGDGYTF.

V and J are TRBV19 and TRBJ1-1; no clear D. The germline gives CDR1 LNHDA, CDR2 SQIVND (reference sequence). This CDR3 is 16 amino acids long. V shed 0 bases and J shed 2 bases, with 13 bases lying between them. The CDR3 region is CASSIDSQTINTEAFF. The DNA for the CDR3 is TGTGCCAGTAGTATAGATAGCCAGACCATCAACACTGAAGCTTTCTTT.

The chain couples TRBV9 to TRBJ2-7, with TRBD2 identical over 9 bases. The CDR3 is made up of 15 amino acids. Germline loops: CDR1 SGDLS, CDR2 YYNGEE. V lost 0 bases to trimming and J lost 6 bases; unmatched junction nucleotides: 7. The CDR3 protein is CASSVGGSGRIEQYF. For the CDR3, the DNA is TGTGCCAGCAGCGTAGGGGGTAGCGGGAGAATCGAGCAGTACTTC.

The rearrangement joins TRBV5-5 to TRBJ1-4, with TRBD1 as a possible D gene (6 bases). CDR1 and CDR2 from the germline V gene are SGHKS and YYEKEE (reference sequence). This CDR3 contains 17 residues. V dropped 0 bases and J dropped 5 bases, with 17 bases sitting between them. This CDR3 reads CASSLATARGANEKLFF. The CDR3 nucleotides read TGTGCCAGCAGCTTGGCCACGGCCAGGGGAGCGAATGAAAAACTGTTTTTT.

The chain carries TRBV14 and TRBJ1-6, with TRBD1 identical over 8 bases. The V gene end was trimmed by 4 bases and the J gene end by 3 bases; junction bases not matched to a gene: 8. The CDR3 consists of 17 residues. From germline, CDR1 is SGHDN and CDR2 FVKESK. The CDR3 here is CASSRRAGGVYNSPLHF. DNA for the CDR3: TGTGCCAGCAGCCGCAGGGCAGGGGGCGTCTATAATTCACCCCTCCACTTT.

Remarks on this clone: In the same sample, other DNA sequences code for this CDR3. The V call is TRBV6-5, the J call TRBJ1-2; D might be TRBD1 (5 bases). The CDR3 is made up of 14 amino acids. Per germline, CDR1 MNHEY and CDR2 SVGAGI. Trimming shortened V by 0 bases and J by 4 bases, and 9 bases separated the two germline ends. The CDR3: CASSYSGGGYGYTF. Here the CDR3 DNA reads TGTGCCAGCAGTTACTCGGGGGGAGGCTATGGCTACACCTTC.

The V and J genes are TRBV15 and TRBJ1-1; D not certain. The germline V and J ends were trimmed by 4 bases and 4 bases, with 10 bases remaining between them. The germline CDR1 and CDR2 sequences are LNHNV and YYDKDF (reference sequence). CDR3 length equals 13 residues. Here the CDR3 reads CATSTGSGTEAFF. CDR3 sequence (DNA): TGTGCCACCAGCACGGGTTCGGGCACTGAAGCTTTCTTT.